This is a list of T cell receptor beta chains from one sample in a study of T cells after yellow fever vaccination. TCRdb called the 5' RACE reads again in MiXCR, with one record for every CDR3 protein. The table lists under 550,000 distinct CDR3 sequences, roughly a fifth of them singletons, with about 16% in the top ten. Sequencing was performed on PBMCs, taken approximately 22 days after the first yellow fever vaccination. All receptors derive from a man between 18 and 35 years old who received the YFV17D yellow fever vaccine. The CDR3 runs from the conserved cysteine through the conserved F or W. Each record gives: clone size, D gene, V gene, J gene, CDR3 DNA, CDR3 protein. A D gene is named only where the DNA matches it firmly. Not every row has a clone size; where given, it reads once, few, many or a size class.

NA	TRBD1	TRBV10-3	TRBJ1-1	TGTGCCACCGGTCAGACAGGGGGTGAAACTGAAGCTTTCTTT	CATGQTGGETEAFF
NA	NA	TRBV5-1	TRBJ2-7	TGCGCCAGCAGCCGTCTAGGGGACCCCGAGGAGCAGTACTTC	CASSRLGDPEEQYF
few	NA	TRBV12-3/TRBV12-4	TRBJ2-7	TGTGCCAGCGGTCCCTTAAGCTCCTACGAGCAGTACTTC	CASGPLSSYEQYF
NA	TRBD1	TRBV18	TRBJ2-7	TGTGCCAGCTCACCACGACAGGGAGAGTACGAGCAGTACTTC	CASSPRQGEYEQYF
few	NA	TRBV7-3	TRBJ1-2	TGTGCCAGCAGCTTAAGGGGCAGGACCCCTTACTATGGCTACACCTTC	CASSLRGRTPYYGYTF
NA	TRBD2	TRBV4-3	TRBJ2-3	TGCGCCAGCAGCCCCGCCGGTCGGGGGGACTACCACACAGATACGCAGTATTTT	CASSPAGRGDYHTDTQYF
NA	NA	TRBV4-1	TRBJ1-5	TGCGCCAGCAGCCAAGGACAATTTGTTCAGCCCCAGCATTTT	CASSQGQFVQPQHF
NA	NA	TRBV20-1	TRBJ2-7	TGCAGTGCCTCCCAGGGGCCCGGTGAGGAGCAGTACTTC	CSASQGPGEEQYF
many	NA	TRBV20-1	TRBJ2-3	TGCAGTGCTAGAGATCCGCTCCGCTCCACAGATACGCAGTATTTT	CSARDPLRSTDTQYF
few	NA	TRBV5-1	TRBJ2-5	TGCGCCACCGCCCAGGTCTCCGAAGAGACCCAGTACTTC	CATAQVSEETQYF
few	TRBD2	TRBV2	TRBJ2-5	TGTGCCAGCCGACGACTAGCGGGGGCTAAGGAGGCTAAACTGGAGACCCAGTACTTC	CASRRLAGAKEAKLETQYF
NA	NA	TRBV20-1	TRBJ1-5	TGCAGTGCTGTCCGGGACATCGGTCAGCCCCAGCATTTT	CSAVRDIGQPQHF
many	NA	TRBV7-9	TRBJ2-7	TGTGCCAGCAGCTTAGGACGGACATCCTACGAGCAGTACTTC	CASSLGRTSYEQYF
few	NA	TRBV20-1	TRBJ1-1	TGCAGTGCTAGTGAAGGAGGGGTTAATGAAGCTTTCTTT	CSASEGGVNEAFF
many	NA	TRBV6-2/TRBV6-3	TRBJ1-1	TGTGCCAGCAGTCAGGTGAACACTGAAGCTTTCTTT	CASSQVNTEAFF
NA	NA	TRBV7-9	TRBJ1-3	TGTGCCAGCAGCTTCACCGGACAGGGAAACACCATATATTTT	CASSFTGQGNTIYF
NA	NA	TRBV20-1	TRBJ1-2	TGCAGTGCTAGCGCATATGGCTACACCTTC	CSASAYGYTF
NA	NA	TRBV12-3/TRBV12-4	TRBJ1-2	TGTGCCAGCAGCCGGAAGACGCCTAACTATGGCTACACCTTC	CASSRKTPNYGYTF
few	NA	TRBV29-1	TRBJ2-5	TGCAGCGTTGACACTGAGGAAGAGACCCAGTACTTC	CSVDTEEETQYF
NA	TRBD2	TRBV15	TRBJ2-3	TGTGCCACCAGCAGAGGGGACTACACAGATACGCGGTATTTT	CATSRGDYTDTRYF
NA	TRBD1	TRBV3-1	TRBJ1-1	TGTGCCAGCAGCCAAGAAAAAGGGGGCGCTTTATACAGGGACACTGAAGCTTTCTTT	CASSQEKGGALYRDTEAFF
NA	TRBD1	TRBV5-5	TRBJ1-2	TGTGCCAGCACCCTACAGGGGATTAACTATGGCTACACCTTC	CASTLQGINYGYTF
NA	NA	TRBV5-1	TRBJ2-7	TGCGCCAGCAGCCCCGACAACACCTACGAGCAGTACTTC	CASSPDNTYEQYF
few	NA	TRBV7-2	TRBJ2-3	TGTGCCAGCAGCCCGACTTTCACAGATACGCAGTATTTT	CASSPTFTDTQYF
NA	NA	TRBV12-3/TRBV12-4	TRBJ2-5	TGTGCCAGCAACCGGGACGGAGGCCCCGAGACCCAGTACTTC	CASNRDGGPETQYF
few	NA	TRBV7-2	TRBJ2-2	TGTGCCAGCAGCCGGGCGCGAAGCTTCGCCGGGGAGCTGTTTTTT	CASSRARSFAGELFF
NA	NA	TRBV27	TRBJ2-7	TGTGCCAGCAGTTTATCGGGCAGACACTACGAGCAGTACTTC	CASSLSGRHYEQYF
few	NA	TRBV20-1	TRBJ2-3	TGCAGTGCTAGAGATCGCAGGAGGGGTACTATAGGAGATACGCAGTATTTT	CSARDRRRGTIGDTQYF
many	NA	TRBV5-6	TRBJ2-1	TGTGCCAGCAGCTTCGGGGGATCGTACAATGAGCAGTTCTTC	CASSFGGSYNEQFF
NA	NA	TRBV7-2	TRBJ2-7	TGTGCCAGCAGCTTCGCGGGGCCCAGGTACGAGCAGTACTTC	CASSFAGPRYEQYF
few	NA	TRBV19	TRBJ2-4	TGTGCCAGTAGTATAGCAGGCAGGGGCAAAAACATTCAGTACTTC	CASSIAGRGKNIQYF
NA	NA	TRBV7-2	TRBJ1-1	TGTGCCAGCAGCTCCCCGGACAAATACACTGAAGCTTTCTTT	CASSSPDKYTEAFF
NA	NA	TRBV6-1	TRBJ2-3	TGTGCCAGCAGCTTCGACGGAGGGGGGCCAGATACGCAGTATTTT	CASSFDGGGPDTQYF
NA	NA	TRBV15	TRBJ2-2	TGTGCCACCAGGTCGCGGTCAGGAAACACCGGGGAGCTGTTTTTT	CATRSRSGNTGELFF
NA	TRBD2	TRBV7-3	TRBJ2-1	TGTGCCAGCAGCCGTACTAGCGGGGGAAGCCTTAGTGAGCAGTTCTTC	CASSRTSGGSLSEQFF
NA	NA	TRBV4-3	TRBJ1-3	TGCGCCAGCAGCCCCAGCGCGGGGACTGGAAACACCATATATTTT	CASSPSAGTGNTIYF
NA	NA	TRBV5-1	TRBJ2-7	TGCGCCAGCAGCGAACGTTCAGGCCGACAGTCAGAAGAGCAGTACTTC	CASSERSGRQSEEQYF
NA	NA	TRBV20-1	TRBJ1-2	TGCAGTGCGGGGACGGGAGCGGGTGGCTACACCTTC	CSAGTGAGGYTF
NA	NA	TRBV6-2/TRBV6-3	TRBJ1-2	TGTGCCAGCAGGATGACGGCCTCTATGAAGGGCTACACCTTC	CASRMTASMKGYTF
NA	TRBD1	TRBV6-1	TRBJ1-3	TGTGCCAGCAGAACGGGGACAGCCAACTCTGGAAACACCATATATTTT	CASRTGTANSGNTIYF
NA	TRBD1	TRBV5-8	TRBJ1-2	TGTGCCAGCAGCATCGCCGGGACAGTAGATGGCTACACCTTC	CASSIAGTVDGYTF
NA	NA	TRBV7-9	TRBJ2-5	TGTGCCAGCAGCCGACGTCTTATTGGGGGTCCAGAGACCCAGTACTTC	CASSRRLIGGPETQYF
NA	TRBD2	TRBV4-3	TRBJ2-3	TGCGCCAGCAGCCCTTTGACTAGCGGGTTCACAGATACGCAGTATTTT	CASSPLTSGFTDTQYF
NA	TRBD1	TRBV20-1	TRBJ2-2	TGCAGTGCTAGACGGACAGGGATAAGCGGGGAGCTGTTTTTT	CSARRTGISGELFF
NA	TRBD1	TRBV11-1	TRBJ2-1	TGTGCCAGCAGCACAGCCAGATTATCAACAGGGGTCCCCTACAATGAGCAGTTCTTC	CASSTARLSTGVPYNEQFF
NA	NA	TRBV5-8	TRBJ1-1	TGTGCCAGCAGCTTCAGTGGGGGCCAGCTCGAAGCTTTCTTT	CASSFSGGQLEAFF
NA	NA	TRBV5-1	TRBJ2-1	TGCGCCAGCAGCGGAAAGGACTTTAGGGGGGACAATGAGCAGTTCTTC	CASSGKDFRGDNEQFF
few	NA	TRBV29-1	TRBJ2-7	TGCAGCGTTGAAAAGGGGTTGGGCTACGAGCAGTACTTC	CSVEKGLGYEQYF
NA	NA	TRBV5-1	TRBJ1-6	TGCGCCAGCAGCCCTTATAGTGGGCTTTTGAGTTCACCCCTCCACTTT	CASSPYSGLLSSPLHF